Sequencing of this TCR beta chain was carried out in a study of blood T cell repertoires in COVID-19. Study-wide context: The study drew acute and convalescent COVID-19 samples from the United States, Italy and Spain. PBMCs, B-cell-depleted T cells, or T cells were the source of the cDNA or gDNA that made up the material.

CDR3 size: 14 residues. Germline-derived CDR1 and CDR2 are DFQATT and SNEGSKA (reference sequence). J was trimmed by 12 bases and V by 3 bases; bases with no gene match: 13. Sequencing was performed with immunoSEQ multiplex PCR; in TCRdb, only in-frame clones are kept and a portion is missing. The sample contains roughly 410,000 clones, 87% of which appear only once. While infection was still active, Seattle patients were enrolled and then followed longitudinally. This rearrangement joins TRBV20-1 to TRBJ2-1; 8 bases agree with TRBD1. The sample consisted of peripheral blood. This receptor was taken from an older woman with COVID-19, enrolled during active disease. Here the CDR3 DNA reads TGCAGTGCTAGTGGTCAGGTTGGAACAGGGGGGCAGTTCTTC. Its protein product is CSASGQVGTGGQFF.